A single sample gave rise to the 9 T cell receptor beta chains below, sequenced in a study of OX40 agonist ivuxolimab in advanced cancers. Receptors were amplified or captured by the immunoSEQ multiplex PCR assay. TCRdb carries this immuneACCESS record with in-frame sequences only. Its versions omit some clonotypes, under half of them owing to an unresolved V gene in the studies checked, with the rest unexplained. This sample has 25,000 to 35,000 clones in its table, and approximately 84% of those were observed once. The ten largest clones take up 20% to 25% of the sample. The sequencing used CD4+ or CD8+ T cells sorted from blood, collected in a trial of the OX40 agonist ivuxolimab. These receptors were obtained from an adult with an advanced solid tumor such as melanoma, head and neck, liver or kidney cancer.

The chain couples TRBV28 to TRBJ1-1; D gene uncertain. The germline V gene has CDR1 MDHEN and CDR2 SYDVKM. CDR3 size: 13 residues. With 5 bases removed from V and 4 bases from J, the gap between germline ends came to 11 bases. The DNA for the CDR3 is TGTGCCAGCAGTCTACTGGAATCCACTGAAGCTTTCTTT. It translates to CASSLLESTEAFF.

The chain has TRBV9 and TRBJ2-7; a possible D gene is TRBD2 (6 bases). The germline V and J ends were trimmed by 0 bases and 6 bases, with 13 bases remaining between them. Germline CDR1 SGDLS, CDR2 YYNGEE. This CDR3 contains 14 residues. CDR3 nucleotide sequence: TGTGCCAGCAGCGTAGCCGGGGACTTTGGCGAGCAGTACTTC. Amino acid sequence: CASSVAGDFGEQYF.

The CDR3 sequence: CASSQDRRSSYNEQFF. The CDR3 bases are TGCGCCAGCAGCCAAGATCGCAGAAGCTCCTACAATGAGCAGTTCTTC. The chain combines TRBV4-3 with TRBJ2-1; D ambiguous. The CDR3 contains 16 residues. V lost 0 bases to trimming and J lost 0 bases, with 9 bases between them. CDR1 and CDR2 from the germline V gene are LGHNA and YSLEER.

The chain employs TRBV27 and TRBJ2-7; 9 bases align to TRBD1. This CDR3 region has 14 residues. The germline V gene has CDR1 MNHEY and CDR2 SMNVEV (reference sequence). V was pared by 4 bases and J by 5 bases, with 6 bases of the junction left unmatched. The CDR3 DNA follows: TGTGCCAGCAGTTACAGGGGGCGATGGGACGAGCAGTACTTC. Translating gives CASSYRGRWDEQYF.

The chain carries TRBV4-2 and TRBJ1-2, with a possible D match to TRBD1 (5 bases). The CDR3 sequence is 16 residues long. V gave up 1 base and J gave up 2 bases, with 14 bases separating them. Germline loops: CDR1 LGHNA, CDR2 YNFKEQ. The CDR3 is CASSQAGGVRNYGYTF. In DNA, the CDR3 is TGTGCCAGCAGCCAAGCTGGGGGGGTAAGAAACTATGGCTACACCTTC.

J is TRBJ2-3 and V is TRBV7-6; D is ambiguous. CDR3 length equals 13 residues. Deletions cut 4 bases from V and 1 base from J, with 6 bases between. Germline loops: CDR1 SGHVS, CDR2 FNYEAQ. This CDR3 is CASSSHRTDTQYF. The CDR3 coding sequence is TGTGCCAGCAGCTCCCACCGCACAGATACGCAGTATTTT.

The DNA of the CDR3 is TGCAGCGTTGGAATTAGCGGGAGTTTCAACGAGCAGTACTTC. Translating gives CSVGISGSFNEQYF. The chain couples TRBV29-1 to TRBJ2-7, with 9 nucleotides matching TRBD2. CDR1 is SQVTM and CDR2 is ANQGSEA in the germline V gene. This CDR3 comprises 14 residues. J lost 5 bases, V lost 4 bases, and 9 bases had no gene match.

The CDR3 loop is CASSPSPSTDTQYF. The CDR3 nucleotides are TGCGCCAGCAGCCCCTCACCTAGCACAGATACGCAGTATTTT. The genes are TRBV4-1 and TRBJ2-3; D is unclear. Trimming pared 4 bases from V and 0 bases from J, leaving 8 bases between. From germline, CDR1 is MGHRA and CDR2 YSYEKL. CDR3 length: 14 amino acids.

The CDR3 reads CASSPLGWDILDTEAFF. In DNA form, the CDR3 reads TGTGCCAGCAGCCCACTGGGGTGGGACATCTTGGACACTGAAGCTTTCTTT. The J gene is TRBJ1-1, the V gene TRBV7-9, with D maybe TRBD1 (6 bases). This CDR3 contains 17 residues. Germline CDR1 and CDR2: SEHNR and FQNEAQ (reference sequence). Trimming stripped 5 bases from V and 3 bases from J, with 22 bases between.